This entry features one T cell receptor (beta chain) sequence. As yet, its antigen is unknown. Once sorted, every population was more than 95% pure. cDNA synthesis used the whole RNA isolate, giving expressed TCRB sequences. Libraries were prepared by immunoSEQ multiplex PCR; TCRdb keeps only in-frame clonotypes and omits some of them. The sample has hundreds of thousands of clones; over 10% are singletons. Trimming at V came to 4 bases and at J to 7 bases, leaving 6 bases not matched to a gene. This CDR3 has 14 amino acids. CDR1 and CDR2 from the germline V gene are SGHTA and FQGNSA. The sample originates from a study of beta chain features in type 1 diabetes. Whole-study findings and limits: VDJ junctions sequenced from type 1 diabetes patients showed fewer insertions and more deletions. Type 1 diabetes patients had moderately but significantly shorter TCRB CDR3s in all four CD4+ subsets.

The sequencing sample was made of naive CD4+ T cells from blood. V is TRBV7-2 and J is TRBJ2-1, with TRBD2 matching over 8 bases. The origin of this receptor is a man aged 18-30 years in good health. The CDR3 nucleotides read TGTGCCAGCAGCTGGCGCGGGGGGTGGAATGAGCAGTTCTTC. Amino acid sequence: CASSWRGGWNEQFF.